This entry lists 18 T cell receptor beta chains sequenced from one sample in a study of PD-L1 blockade in urothelial cancer. Some clones are missing from TCRdb's copy, which holds only in-frame ones; the method was immunoSEQ multiplex PCR. The repertoire holds more than 75,000 clones, with 85% to 95% as singletons. The starting material was PBMCs, obtained around atezolizumab (anti-PD-L1) treatment. The receptors here all came from a man in his sixties with urothelial cancer.

The CDR3 DNA follows: TGCGCCAGCAGCTTGGGAGGGACAGGGGAAAACAATGAGCAGTTCTTC. The encoded protein is CASSLGGTGENNEQFF. The V and J genes are TRBV5-1 and TRBJ2-1; 10 bases fit TRBD1. CDR1 is SGHRS and CDR2 is YFSETQ in the germline V gene. With 0 bases clipped from V and 5 bases from J, the junction kept 5 bases outside the gene matches. The CDR3 contains 16 residues.

The rearrangement joins TRBV11-2 to TRBJ2-1; the D gene is possibly TRBD2 (5 bases). Deletions cut 2 bases from V and 3 bases from J, with 14 bases between. CDR1 and CDR2 (germline): SGHAT, FQNNGV. The CDR3 loop spans 16 amino acids. The CDR3 region is CASSLSSGKNYNEQFF. In nucleotides, the CDR3 is TGTGCCAGCAGCTTAAGTTCCGGGAAGAACTACAATGAGCAGTTCTTC.

In this sample, this clone turned up once. The rearrangement links TRBV6-1 to TRBJ2-2; TRBD1 is a possible D gene (6 bases). This CDR3 region has 15 residues. Germline V gene sequence: CDR1 MNHNS, CDR2 SASEGT. V gave up 6 bases and J gave up 3 bases, with 14 bases separating them. CDR3 coding DNA: TGTGCCAGCAGGGAACTAAGGGGGTACACCGGGGAGCTGTTTTTT. Amino acid sequence: CASRELRGYTGELFF.

This chain links TRBV6-5 with TRBJ2-5; 9 nucleotides align to TRBD2. With V trimmed by 7 bases and J by 2 bases, 8 bases remained unmatched. CDR1 is MNHEY, CDR2 SVGAGI, per germline. CDR3 length: 15 amino acids. The CDR3 loop reads CASTSPAGGQETQYF. As DNA, the CDR3 is TGTGCCAGCACTTCGCCAGCGGGGGGACAAGAGACCCAGTACTTC.

This chain uses TRBV10-3 with TRBJ2-7; 15 nucleotides match TRBD2. J was trimmed by 6 bases and V by 10 bases; bases with no gene match: 7. Germline CDR1 ENHRY, CDR2 SYGVKD. This CDR3 is 14 amino acids long. Written as DNA, the CDR3 is TGTGCCACTTCTCCGGGACTAGCGGGAGGCGAGCAGTACTTC. It translates to CATSPGLAGGEQYF.

The rearrangement uses TRBV18 and TRBJ1-2; D possibly corresponds to TRBD1 (6 bases). The CDR3 consists of 13 residues. V was clipped by 3 bases and J by 8 bases, with 13 bases between them. CDR1 and CDR2 from the germline V gene are KGHSH and LQKENI. The CDR3 loop is CASSPAQGGGYTF. The CDR3, as DNA: TGTGCCAGCTCACCCGCACAGGGCGGGGGCTACACCTTC.

The rearrangement joins TRBV6-5 to TRBJ2-1, with 8 bases aligning to TRBD2. Germline CDR1 is MNHEY and CDR2 is SVGAGI. The CDR3 has 15 residues. V lost 5 bases, J lost 0 bases, and 3 bases stayed unmatched. The CDR3 DNA is TGTGCCAGCAGTGTGAGCGGGAGCTCCTACAATGAGCAGTTCTTC. Its protein is CASSVSGSSYNEQFF.

This chain connects TRBV5-6 to TRBJ2-1; 8 nucleotides line up with TRBD2. This CDR3 contains 17 residues. J gave up 4 bases and V 3 bases, and 12 bases lay outside the gene matches. Germline-derived CDR1 and CDR2 are SGHDT and YYEEEE. In nucleotides, the CDR3 is TGTGCCAGCAGCTCCCCGTATGCGGGAGGCCATTACAATGAGCAGTTCTTC. Translating it yields CASSSPYAGGHYNEQFF.

The chain links TRBV4-1 to TRBJ1-5; no definite D call. The V end was cut by 0 bases, the J end by 2 bases, with 5 bases between. The CDR3 loop spans 14 amino acids. The V gene's germline CDR1 is MGHRA and CDR2 YSYEKL. CDR3 sequence: CASSQDRGNQPQHF. The DNA for the CDR3 is TGCGCCAGCAGCCAAGATCGGGGCAATCAGCCCCAGCATTTT.

J is TRBJ2-5 and V is TRBV5-1, with D tentatively TRBD2 (6 bases). Trimming shortened V by 4 bases and J by 5 bases, and 15 bases separated the two germline ends. This CDR3 region has 14 residues. Germline CDR1 is SGHRS and CDR2 is YFSETQ. DNA of the CDR3: TGCGCCAGCAGCCTATCCAGCCGGGAGGAGACCCAGTACTTC. Its protein product is CASSLSSREETQYF.

This sequence joins TRBV7-2 and TRBJ1-5; D is possibly TRBD1 (6 bases). CDR1 is SGHTA and CDR2 is FQGNSA in the germline V gene. Trimming stripped 5 bases from V and 12 bases from J, with 17 bases between. This CDR3 region has 13 residues. The CDR3 nucleotides read TGTGCCAGCAGCGGTACTTCCCGGGACAACCAGCATTTT. Protein product: CASSGTSRDNQHF.

This chain connects TRBV10-3 to TRBJ2-7, with TRBD2 identical over 15 bases. Per the germline V gene, CDR1 is ENHRY and CDR2 is SYGVKD. V gave up 5 bases and J gave up 9 bases; unmatched junction bases: 5. The CDR3 consists of 14 residues. CDR3 bases: TGTGCCATCAGTTCCGGGACTAGCGGGGGGCGGCAGTACTTC. Translated: CAISSGTSGGRQYF.

Points on this clone: Other DNA sequences in the sample encode the same CDR3. The chain joins TRBV2 to TRBJ1-5, with 7 bases fitting TRBD1. Germline values: CDR1 SNHLY, CDR2 FYNNEI. The CDR3 sequence is 14 residues long. Trimming cost V 3 bases and J 6 bases; bases outside gene matches: 5. The CDR3 region has the DNA TGTGCCAGCAGTGAGGATAGGGGGCCTCAGCCCCAGCATTTT. It translates to CASSEDRGPQPQHF.

The rearrangement uses TRBV29-1 and TRBJ1-2, with D possibly being TRBD1 (5 bases). This CDR3 is built from 12 residues. V shed 6 bases and J shed 4 bases, with 12 bases lying between them. The V gene's germline CDR1 is SQVTM and CDR2 ANQGSEA. In nucleotides, the CDR3 is TGCAGCGTGATGACGGACATCTATGGCTACACCTTC. Protein: CSVMTDIYGYTF.

The chain is built from TRBV7-2 and TRBJ2-5, with TRBD2 identical over 7 bases. The CDR3 consists of 14 residues. Germline trimming cut 4 bases from V and 1 base from J; bases unmatched to any gene: 3. Germline V gives CDR1 SGHTA, CDR2 FQGNSA. As DNA, the CDR3 is TGTGCCAGCAGCTACCCGGGGGGCCAAGAGACCCAGTACTTC. Protein product: CASSYPGGQETQYF.

This clone was detected only once. The chain uses TRBV5-8 and TRBJ1-2; the D gene is possibly TRBD1 (6 bases). The length of the CDR3 is 14 residues. Trimming took off 6 bases at V and 2 bases at J, with 14 bases between the two ends. The germline V gene encodes CDR1 SGHTS and CDR2 YDEGEE. This CDR3 reads CASNKVQGNYGYTF. CDR3 DNA sequence: TGTGCCAGCAACAAAGTACAGGGCAACTATGGCTACACCTTC.

The chain joins TRBV21-1 to TRBJ1-1; the table's D call, TRBD1, has no DNA check behind it. TRBV21-1 is deemed a pseudogene. The CDR3 extends over 14 amino acids. The CDR3 region is CASSKGGRADEAFF. CDR3 bases: TGTGCCAGCAGCAAAGGAGGCAGGGCTGATGAAGCTTTCTTT.

This clone has just a few counts. This sequence joins TRBV28 and TRBJ1-6, with a tentative D call TRBD1 (5 bases). This CDR3 has 15 amino acids. Deletions cut 0 bases from V and 6 bases from J, with 9 bases between. CDR1 and CDR2 (germline): MDHEN, SYDVKM. In DNA, the CDR3 is TGTGCCAGCAGTTTATGGCAGGGTCGTAATTCACCCCTCCACTTT. As protein: CASSLWQGRNSPLHF.